This TCR beta chain derives from a study of blood T cell repertoires in COVID-19 (dated by TCRdb to 2018 to 2020). Broadly, across the study: Samples from collaborators originated in the United States, Italy and Spain and spanned both the acute and convalescent phases of COVID-19. The prospective study material was composed of cDNA or gDNA derived from T cells, B-cell-depleted T cells, or PBMCs. Where available, HLA class I and class II types were taken from metadata supplied by the sample provider and were not determined by assay-based typing. Subjects who had been exposed to COVID-19, were actively infected with it, or had recovered from it provided the deeply sampled blood TCRbeta repertoires that made up the dataset. The repertoires were made available in a free public database intended to serve as a resource for research on the immune response to SARS-CoV-2. The samples were drawn from the first 160 participants of the ongoing ImmuneRACE study and from 950 to 1,500 subjects provided by 6 global collaborators. The sample metadata nearly always contained a de-identified subject ID, COVID-19 status, age in years and sex.

CDR1 and CDR2, per the germline V gene, are MDHEN and SYDVKM. The CDR3 contains 12 residues, cysteine and phenylalanine counted. Only the CDR3 portion is preserved as DNA: 36 bases, with reading frame beginning at the first base. V and J lose 8 bases and 0 bases, and a span of 7 bases separates them. Each collaborating institution followed its own protocols to collect whole blood in K2EDTA tubes. For TCRbeta analysis, collaborators shipped samples as frozen whole blood, isolated PBMCs, or DNA extracted from either of those sample types. Remarks on this clone: Its cognate antigen has yet to be identified. No qualities accompany the bases; no much larger clone lies one base away.

TCRbeta CDR3 regions were amplified from genomic DNA by means of the immunoSEQ Assay, a bias-controlled multiplex PCR. On the authors' methods: The number of nucleated cells in each sample was estimated from the amplification of reference gene primers within the assay. To quantify the absolute abundance of each unique TCRbeta CDR3 rearrangement, sequence reads were collapsed and filtered. For each sample, productive Simpson clonality was calculated as the square root of Simpson's diversity index over productive rearrangements. TCRdb holds this immuneACCESS table with in-frame rearrangements only. Some clones are missing; in checked studies, unresolved V genes explain under half, and the rest has no known cause. V and J calls and clone size are given by that table; D and trimming were obtained from the DNA. The sample profile shows 55,000 to 65,000 clones; 91% of them were found once. The ten largest clones add up to about 9.1% of the sample.

On the study overall, not on this receptor specifically: How much clinical and demographic metadata was included differed by source and by participant, and the metadata was provided uncurated.

Sequencing input: peripheral blood. This receptor was taken from a human donor in a cohort sampled during active COVID-19. The chain is assembled from TRBV28 and TRBJ1-2, with no D gene named confidently. The DNA sequence reads TGTGCCAGCTGTATAGCTAACTATGGCTACACCTTC. This sequence encodes CASCIANYGYTF.